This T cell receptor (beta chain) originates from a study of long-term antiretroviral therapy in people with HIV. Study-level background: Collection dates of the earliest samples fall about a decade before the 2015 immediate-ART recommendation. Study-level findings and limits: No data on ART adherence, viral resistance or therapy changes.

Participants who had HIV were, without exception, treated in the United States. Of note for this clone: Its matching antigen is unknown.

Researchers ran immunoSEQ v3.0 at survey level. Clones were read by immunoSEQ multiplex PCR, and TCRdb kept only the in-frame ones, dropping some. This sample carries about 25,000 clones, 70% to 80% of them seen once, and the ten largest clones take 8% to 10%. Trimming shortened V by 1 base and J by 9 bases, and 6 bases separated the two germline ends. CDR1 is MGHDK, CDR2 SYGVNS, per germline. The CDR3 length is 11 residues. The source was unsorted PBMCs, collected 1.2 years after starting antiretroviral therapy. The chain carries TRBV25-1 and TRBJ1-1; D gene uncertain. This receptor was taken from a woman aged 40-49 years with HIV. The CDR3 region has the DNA TGTGCCAGCAGTGAATTTACACAAGCTTTCTTT. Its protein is CASSEFTQAFF.